This TCR beta chain was identified during a study of blood T cell repertoires in COVID-19. Study-wide background: COVID-19 samples collected from the United States, Italy and Spain covered acute and convalescent phases. In each case, the material was cDNA or gDNA derived from T cells, B-cell-depleted T cells, or PBMCs.

This clone was found once. The ends were cut back, 5 bases at V and 1 base at J, with 11 bases in the middle. This CDR3 is built from 15 residues. Germline CDR1 KGHSH, CDR2 LQKENI. TCRdb's table, derived via immunoSEQ multiplex PCR, lists solely in-frame clones and lacks some. The profile shows some 190,000 clones, more than 75% of them singletons. The chain uses TRBV18 and TRBJ2-2; maybe TRBD2 (5 bases). The receptor comes from a woman of 80 years or more with acute or convalescent COVID-19. The sample was peripheral blood. This chain's CDR3 is CASSERQRNTGELFF. The CDR3 region has the DNA TGTGCCAGCTCAGAGCGGCAGAGGAACACCGGGGAGCTGTTTTTT.